This T cell receptor (beta chain) was captured by sequencing in a study of shared clonotypes between healthy human individuals (dated by TCRdb to the early 2020s). Background on the whole study: Two women and a few men aged 18 to 49 years were included in the cohort. To increase sequencing depth and limit assay-specific biases, different laboratories used diverse techniques to prepare libraries and sequence TCR repertoires. Each donor's leukapheresis produced roughly between about 0.85 and 10 billion PBMCs. The study deeply sequenced blood TCR repertoires of about 5 healthy adults to estimate repertoire size and the extent of clonotype sharing between individuals. For each donor, CD4 naive and CD4 memory were each given three plates, CD8 naive was given two plates, and CD8 memory was given one plate.

TCR CDR3 regions were amplified from genomic DNA by multiplex PCR using the deep immunoSEQ assay. Extracted genomic DNA from each cell subset was spread evenly across all wells of several immunoSEQ 96-well plates, with each plate serving as a replicate. For sorted subsets, roughly 200 ng of genomic DNA, equivalent to around 30,000 T cell genomes, went into each replicate PCR. Purified libraries were measured with a Qubit 3.0 fluorometer, size-checked on a Bioanalyzer 2100, and measured again with the KAPA Library Quantification kit. Every immunoSEQ 96-well plate was sequenced on a separate single-read 150-cycle Illumina NextSeq 550 flow cell. The study's processing was this. The immunoSEQ output contained only junctional sequences without quality scores, so filtering could not match that applied to full-length reads. To assign V/J genes and CDR3, sequences were annotated using PyIR, a Python wrapper for IgBLAST v1.9, with IMGT germline references. Any read was removed if the V/J assignment was weak (E-value above 1e-6), the CDR3 was missing, or the read contained stop codons, out-of-frame junctions, or ambiguous translated residues. V3J clonotypes were defined by identical inferred V gene, J gene, and CDR3 amino acid sequence. To compute the percentage overlap between repertoires, the number of shared unique clonotypes was divided by the size of the smaller repertoire. Three approaches were used to assess repertoire richness: RTK rarefaction, the Chao1 estimator, and Recon v2.1 estimates of unobserved clonotypes. Generation probabilities were computed with OLGA for all TCRbeta clonotypes obtained by the gDNA method from several donors. TCRdb holds this immuneACCESS table with in-frame rearrangements only. Some clones are missing; in checked studies, unresolved V genes explain under half, and the rest has no known cause. The D gene and trimming were derived from the DNA, and the V and J assignments and clone size from that table. The sample includes hundreds of thousands of clones, with about 95% observed a single time. The top ten clones comprise approximately 0.11% of the sample.

CD8 naive samples consisted of CD45RO-negative cells that were positively selected for CCR7, yielding a CD45RA+CCR7+ population without TemRA cells. The donors were healthy, HIV-negative adults who had no recently reported acute infections or vaccinations. Every donor was a Caucasian adult residing in Nashville, Tennessee, USA. After blood collection by leukapheresis, PBMCs were isolated using Ficoll-Histopaque density gradient centrifugation and then cryopreserved in the vapor phase of liquid nitrogen. Analytical flow cytometry was used to check the purity and quantity of every magnetically sorted T cell population. Each sorted fraction had its genomic DNA isolated and then quantified by UV absorbance on a Nanodrop 2000c. In regard to this clone: Its antigen specificity is not known. No clone much larger than this one lies a single base away; base qualities are absent.

Overall results and qualifications from the work: Because the study included only a small number of donors, the genetic and exposure-history diversity represented was limited. Pairwise subsampling indicated that sequencing depth was expected to affect the degree of clonotype sharing among donors. Incomplete sequencing was indicated by rarefaction of sorted-subset datasets, despite the large sequencing depth. Sharing across several donors was observed for about 5% of naive CD4, under 4% of naive CD8, 2% to 2.5% of memory CD4, and less than 0.45% of memory CD8 clonotypes. Sampling was restricted to blood, and TCR repertoires in tissue are likely to differ from TCR repertoires in blood. Compared with non-shared clonotypes, clonotypes shared by all four sorted-subset donors had higher generation probabilities. Estimated clonotype richness was generally larger for naive than for memory subsets.

The specimen sequenced was naive CD8+ T cells sorted from blood. Sample cell subset or site, as interpreted from the label and publication: CD45RA+CCR7+. The sequence derives from a woman aged 25 to 45 in good health.

At the DNA level, the sequence is TGTGCCAGCAGCTTTGGGACTTCTAACGGGAACACCATATATTTT. Translation gives CASSFGTSNGNTIYF. This receptor chain uses TRBV5-6 and TRBJ1-3; TRBD1 is possibly the D segment (5 matching bases). V lost 2 bases and J lost 7 bases; the stretch between them is 16 bases long. According to the germline V gene, CDR1 reads SGHDT and CDR2 reads YYEEEE. The CDR3 measures 15 amino acids from cysteine to phenylalanine. The kept DNA is CDR3 alone, 45 bases in frame from the first base. The CDR3 plus the reference TRBV5-6 and TRBJ1-3 genes for the other parts give the full variable domain: DAGVTQSPTHLIKTRGQQVTLRCSPKSGHDTVSWYQQALGQGPQFIFQYYEEEERQRGNFPDRFSGHQFPNYSSELNVNALLLGDSALYLCASSFGTSNGNTIYFGEGSWLTVV.